What follows describes a single T cell receptor (beta chain). The sample holds many counts of this clonotype. Its antigen is unknown. Qualities for individual bases were not recorded, and no much larger clone is one base off. Instrument on record: Illumina HiSeq 2500. Quantitative 5'-RACE with molecular barcodes was the method used to prepare the TCR beta libraries. In the paper's pipeline: To identify disease-linked TCR variants, a new computational method was used, one built on a probabilistic model of VDJ rearrangement. In-frame beta chains were kept once TCRdb had trimmed the public reads at Q25 with fastp and called clones with MiXCR. One record per CDR3 amino acid sequence lists the most common genes and DNA. TCRdb's processing, not the authors' own work, is the source of the V and J calls. The sample contains fewer than 350,000 distinct CDR3 sequences, about 9.9% of them found a single time. The biggest ten clones account for about a tenth of the sample.

The data belong to a study of CD8 T cells in ankylosing spondylitis (dated by TCRdb to the late 2010s). The study in broad terms: The study set out to find disease-linked TCR variants by profiling T cell receptor beta repertoires in ankylosing spondylitis patients and healthy donors. Peripheral blood samples were taken, and synovial fluid was additionally collected from ankylosing spondylitis patients. The full study cohort was made up of 25 ankylosing spondylitis patients and 108 healthy donors.

Taken from the germline V gene, the CDR1 and CDR2 loops are MNHNS and SASEGT. The V end gives up 7 bases and the J end 1 base, leaving 6 bases in the junction not matched to a gene. The CDR3 has 14 amino acids, counting the end cysteine and phenylalanine. The DNA shown is the 42-base CDR3, in frame from base 1. Overall study results and their limits: According to the report, matched synovial fluid samples from ankylosing spondylitis patients were significantly enriched for the disease-linked clones. The disease-linked clones showed a CD8+ phenotype and occurred at relatively low frequencies in peripheral blood. Some motif variants were previously reported in synovial fluid and blood of reactive arthritis patients, suggesting common disease-initiation mechanisms. A TCR beta motif of several highly homologous amino acid variants appeared characteristic of blood from ankylosing spondylitis patients.

The TCR comes from a female donor with ankylosing spondylitis or in good health (not recorded which). This sequence uses TRBV6-1 and TRBJ2-5; 7 bases in the junction line up with TRBD1. The sequencing sample was made of blood, either unsorted or a sorted T cell fraction (not recorded which). The CDR3 amino acid sequence is: CASTTGQTQETQYF. Here is the DNA: TGTGCCAGCACCACGGGACAGACCCAAGAGACCCAGTACTTC.